This T cell receptor beta chain came from a study of shared clonotypes between healthy human individuals. The CD4+ fraction was divided into a CD45RA+ naive subset and a CD45RA-negative memory subset. Researchers ran the assay at a deep level. The authors loaded 200 ng DNA, 30,000 to 35,000 T cell genomes, into sorted-subset replicate PCRs. Libraries were prepared by immunoSEQ multiplex PCR; TCRdb keeps only in-frame clonotypes and omits some of them. The sample includes under 750,000 clones, approximately 72% of them seen just once. CDR3 length: 15 amino acids. Unmatched junction bases numbered 2, after V lost 0 bases and J lost 2 bases. CDR1 is SGHTS, CDR2 YDEGEE, per germline.

Sequenced input: memory CD4+ T cells sorted from blood. Subset in this sample: CD45RA-negative fraction. The chain uses TRBV5-8 and TRBJ2-7; 10 nucleotides match TRBD2. The origin of this receptor is a woman in her twenties or thirties in good health. CDR3 region: CASSLASGRAYEQYF. CDR3 nucleotide sequence: TGTGCCAGCAGCTTGGCCAGCGGGAGGGCCTACGAGCAGTACTTC.